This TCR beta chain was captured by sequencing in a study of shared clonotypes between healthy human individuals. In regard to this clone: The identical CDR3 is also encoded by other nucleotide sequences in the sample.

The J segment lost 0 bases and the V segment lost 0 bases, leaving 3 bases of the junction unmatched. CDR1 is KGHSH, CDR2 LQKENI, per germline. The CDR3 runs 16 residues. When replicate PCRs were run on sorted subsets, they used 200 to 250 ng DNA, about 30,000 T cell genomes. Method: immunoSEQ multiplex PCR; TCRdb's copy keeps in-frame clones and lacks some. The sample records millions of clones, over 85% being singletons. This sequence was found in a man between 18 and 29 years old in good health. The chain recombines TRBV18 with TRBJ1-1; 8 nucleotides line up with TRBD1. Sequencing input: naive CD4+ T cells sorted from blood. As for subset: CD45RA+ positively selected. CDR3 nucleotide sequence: TGTGCCAGCTCACCACCTACAGGGGGTATGAACACTGAAGCTTTCTTT. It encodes CASSPPTGGMNTEAFF.